The 11 T cell receptor beta chains below were found in one sample sequenced in a study of radiotherapy plus CTLA-4 blockade in lung cancer. Data came from immunoSEQ multiplex PCR; TCRdb stores just in-frame clones and leaves some out. The table lists approximately 85,000 clones, around 83% of them singletons. Sample: peripheral blood, taken from a patient treated with radiotherapy plus ipilimumab. The receptors stem from a human donor with non-small cell lung cancer that progressed on radiotherapy plus ipilimumab.

The V and J genes are TRBV5-1 and TRBJ2-6; maybe TRBD2 (5 bases). Germline CDR1 SGHRS, CDR2 YFSETQ. The V gene lost 7 bases and the J gene lost 1 base, with 21 bases spanning the gap. The CDR3 is made up of 18 amino acids. In DNA, the CDR3 is TGCGCCAGCGGGTATGAGGGTCGTTCAGGTTCTGGGGCCAACGTCCTGACTTTC. Protein product: CASGYEGRSGSGANVLTF. The variable domain in full, completed from reference TRBV5-1 and TRBJ2-6, reads KAGVTQTPRYLIKTRGQQVTLSCSPISGHRSVSWYQQTPGQGLQFLFEYFSETQRNKGNFPGRFSGRQFSNSRSEMNVSTLELGDSALYLCASGYEGRSGSGANVLTFGAGSRLTVL.

The rearrangement joins TRBV9 to TRBJ1-3; D unresolved. Germline V CDR1 and CDR2: SGDLS, YYNGEE. The CDR3 is 15 residues long. V lost 0 bases, J lost 8 bases, and 15 bases lay in between. CDR3 DNA: TGTGCCAGCAGCGTAGGGTCCGGGGTGGTGGACACCATATATTTT. Translated: CASSVGSGVVDTIYF. Full variable domain (missing parts from reference TRBV9 and TRBJ1-3): DSGVTQTPKHLITATGQRVTLRCSPRSGDLSVYWYQQSLDQGLQFLIQYYNGEERAKGNILERFSAQQFPDLHSELNLSSLELGDSALYFCASSVGSGVVDTIYFGEGSWLTVV.

In its sample, this clone was seen a few times. The chain's CDR3 is CASSFVTGSTDTQYF. The CDR3 region has the DNA TGTGCCAGCAGCTTTGTGACAGGAAGCACAGATACGCAGTATTTT. The V and J genes are TRBV7-9 and TRBJ2-3, with a possible D match to TRBD1 (6 bases). The CDR3 contains 15 residues. V lost 3 bases to trimming and J lost 0 bases, with 10 bases between them. The germline V gene has CDR1 SEHNR and CDR2 FQNEAQ (reference sequence).

V and J are TRBV5-8 and TRBJ2-1; 9 positions match TRBD1. The CDR3 runs to 15 residues. The junction had 10 bases not matched to a gene; V was cut back by 4 bases and J by 8 bases. Per the germline V gene, CDR1 is SGHTS and CDR2 is YDEGEE. The CDR3 is CASSPAGTGIYEQFF. As DNA, the CDR3 is TGTGCCAGCAGCCCAGCCGGGACAGGGATTTATGAGCAGTTCTTC.

This clone was counted between two and nine times. The V and J genes are TRBV14 and TRBJ1-2, with D possibly being TRBD1 (6 bases). The V and J ends lost 1 base and 3 bases respectively, with 9 bases between them. This CDR3 contains 14 residues. Germline CDR1 and CDR2: SGHDN and FVKESK. For the CDR3, the DNA is TGTGCCAGCAGCCAAGTTAACAGGGACTATGGCTACACCTTC. It is translated as CASSQVNRDYGYTF.

The chain couples TRBV7-9 to TRBJ1-1; the D gene is possibly TRBD1 (5 bases). Looked up from germline, CDR1 is SEHNR and CDR2 is FQNEAQ (reference sequence). The CDR3 contains 15 residues. Trimming shortened V by 0 bases and J by 0 bases, and 8 bases separated the two germline ends. The CDR3 reads CASSLARGVNTEAFF. CDR3 nucleotide sequence: TGTGCCAGCAGCTTAGCGCGAGGGGTGAACACTGAAGCTTTCTTT.

This chain connects TRBV28 to TRBJ1-2; D perhaps matches TRBD1 (5 bases). This CDR3 is 14 amino acids long. Germline values: CDR1 MDHEN, CDR2 SYDVKM. V was clipped by 6 bases and J by 4 bases, with 15 bases between them. The CDR3 spells CASSLLGGVYGYTF. For the CDR3, the DNA is TGTGCCAGCAGCCTGCTGGGGGGGGTCTATGGCTACACCTTC.

The gene calls are TRBV29-1 and TRBJ2-7; the D gene is possibly TRBD1 (6 bases). The germline V and J ends were trimmed by 6 bases and 5 bases, with 11 bases remaining between them. CDR3 size: 11 residues. Germline V CDR1 and CDR2: SQVTM, ANQGSEA. The CDR3 region is CSVHQGNEQYF. Here the CDR3 DNA reads TGCAGCGTCCACCAGGGGAACGAGCAGTACTTC.

The chain combines TRBV7-6 with TRBJ1-2; D is uncertain. The CDR3 sequence is 12 residues long. V lost 5 bases to trimming and J lost 0 bases, with 4 bases between them. Germline V gene sequence: CDR1 SGHVS, CDR2 FNYEAQ. CDR3 protein: CASSPANYGYTF. As DNA, the CDR3 is TGTGCCAGCAGCCCGGCTAACTATGGCTACACCTTC.

The gene calls are TRBV10-3 and TRBJ1-2; D gene uncertain. The CDR3 runs 11 residues. CDR1 and CDR2 (germline): ENHRY, SYGVKD. Trimming stripped 3 bases from V and 6 bases from J, with 5 bases between. CDR3 bases: TGTGCCATCAGTGACCTGGATGGCTACACCTTC. Translating gives CAISDLDGYTF.

This sequence joins TRBV19 and TRBJ1-5; possible D gene TRBD1, 6 bases. Trimming pared 7 bases from V and 9 bases from J, leaving 19 bases between. CDR3 length equals 14 residues. CDR1 LNHDA and CDR2 SQIVND come from the germline V gene (reference sequence). CDR3 nucleotides: TGTGCCAGTATAGGGTCGGACAGCAGTGGGCCCCAGCATTTT. Protein sequence: CASIGSDSSGPQHF. Combining the CDR3 with reference TRBV19 and TRBJ1-5 gives the whole variable domain DGGITQSPKYLFRKEGQNVTLSCEQNLNHDAMYWYRQDPGQGLRLIYYSQIVNDFQKGDIAEGYSVSREKKESFPLTVTSAQKNPTAFYLCASIGSDSSGPQHFGDGTRLSIL.